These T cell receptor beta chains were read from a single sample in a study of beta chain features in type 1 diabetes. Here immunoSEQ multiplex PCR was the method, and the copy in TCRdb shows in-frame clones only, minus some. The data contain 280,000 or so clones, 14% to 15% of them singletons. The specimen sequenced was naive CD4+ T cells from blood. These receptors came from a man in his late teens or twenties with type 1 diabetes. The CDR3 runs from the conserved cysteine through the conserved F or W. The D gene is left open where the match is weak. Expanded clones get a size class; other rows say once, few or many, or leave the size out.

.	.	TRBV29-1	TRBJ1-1	TGCAGCGTTGCGTGGGTACAGGCGAACACTGAAGCTTTCTTT	CSVAWVQANTEAFF
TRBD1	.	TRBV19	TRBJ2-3	TGTGCCAGTAGTGCTGACAGGGCGAGGACAGATACGCAGTATTTT	CASSADRARTDTQYF
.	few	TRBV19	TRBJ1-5	TGTGCCAGTAGTATAGGCTCCCCGGGGAATCAGCCCCAGCATTTT	CASSIGSPGNQPQHF
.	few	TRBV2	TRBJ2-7	TGTGCCAGCAGTGAAATTTTGAGTTACGAGCAGTACTTC	CASSEILSYEQYF
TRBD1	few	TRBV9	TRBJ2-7	TGTGCCAGCAGCCCAAACGGACAGGCCTCCTACGAGCAGTACTTC	CASSPNGQASYEQYF
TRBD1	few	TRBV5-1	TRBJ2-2	TGCGCCAGCAGCTTGGGGAGGACAGGGAACACCGGGGAGCTGTTTTTT	CASSLGRTGNTGELFF
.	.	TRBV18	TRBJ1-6	TGTGCCAGCTCAGAGGGCGCCGGAAATTCACCCCTCCACTTT	CASSEGAGNSPLHF
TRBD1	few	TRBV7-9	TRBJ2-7	TGTGCCAGCAGCTCCTGGACAGGGGGGTCCTACGAGCAGTACTTC	CASSSWTGGSYEQYF
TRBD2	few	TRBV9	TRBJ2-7	TGTGCCAGCAGCGTCCGGGAGGGCCCCTACGAGCAGTACTTC	CASSVREGPYEQYF
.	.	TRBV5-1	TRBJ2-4	TGCGCCAGCAACCCCTCAGGGATTGGCAAAAACATTCAGTACTTC	CASNPSGIGKNIQYF
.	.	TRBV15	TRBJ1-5	TGTGCCACCAGCAGAGATAAGGCGACATTACAGCCCCAGCATTTT	CATSRDKATLQPQHF
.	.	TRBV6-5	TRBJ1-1	TGTGCCAGCAGCATGGGACATGGAACTGAAGCTTTCTTT	CASSMGHGTEAFF
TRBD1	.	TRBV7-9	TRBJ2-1	TGTGCCAGCAGCTCTGAGGGGGCCCGAGAGTACAATGAGCAGTTCTTC	CASSSEGAREYNEQFF
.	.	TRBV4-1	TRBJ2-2	TGCGCCAGCAGGGGGTCAAGGGGCTCCGCGAACACCGGGGAGCTGTTTTTT	CASRGSRGSANTGELFF
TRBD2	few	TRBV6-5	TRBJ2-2	TGTGCCAGCAGTTTCGCCGGGACTAGTGACACCGGGGAGCTGTTTTTT	CASSFAGTSDTGELFF
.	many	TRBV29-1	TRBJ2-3	TGCAGCGTTCCCTGGCCAGCGACAGATACGCAGTATTTT	CSVPWPATDTQYF
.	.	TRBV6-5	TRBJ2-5	TGTGCCAGCAGTTACTCCCGGGTTGGGACCCAGTACTTC	CASSYSRVGTQYF
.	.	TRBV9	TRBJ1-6	TGTGCCAGCAGCCCGCAAGCAGGTTTATATAATTCACCCCTCCACTTT	CASSPQAGLYNSPLHF
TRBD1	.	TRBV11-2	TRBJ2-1	TGTGCCAGCAGCTTAAGGGGGCTTGGTGAGCAGTTCTTC	CASSLRGLGEQFF
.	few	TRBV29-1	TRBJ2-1	TGCAGCGTTAAACAGCTTCTTAAATTAGACAATGAGCAGTTCTTC	CSVKQLLKLDNEQFF
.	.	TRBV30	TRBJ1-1	TGTGCCTGGAAGCAGGGTGTCACTGAAGCTTTCTTT	CAWKQGVTEAFF
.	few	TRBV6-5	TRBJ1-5	TGTGCCAGCAGTACAGGGATCAATCAGCCCCAGCATTTT	CASSTGINQPQHF
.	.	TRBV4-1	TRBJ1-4	TGCGCCAGCAGCCAAGATGGGCGAATTAACGGTGAAAAACTGTTTTTT	CASSQDGRINGEKLFF
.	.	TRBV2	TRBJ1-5	TGTGCCAGCAGCGGGGGACCGGGGGTTCAGCCCCAGCATTTT	CASSGGPGVQPQHF
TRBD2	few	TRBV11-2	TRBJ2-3	TGTGCCAGCAGCTTGAATAGCGGGACCTCTAGCACAGATACGCAGTATTTT	CASSLNSGTSSTDTQYF
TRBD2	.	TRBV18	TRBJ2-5	TGTGCCAGCTCACGGGCGGGAGGATACCAAGAGACCCAGTACTTC	CASSRAGGYQETQYF
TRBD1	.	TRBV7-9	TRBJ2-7	TGTGCCAGCAGCGCCGTCCCCCAGACAGGGAGCTCCTACGAGCAGTACTTC	CASSAVPQTGSSYEQYF
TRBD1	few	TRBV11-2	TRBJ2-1	TGTGCCAGCAGCGCCCGGGACAGGGTTTCAGGTGAGCAGTTCTTC	CASSARDRVSGEQFF
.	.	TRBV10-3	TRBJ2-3	TGTGCCATCAGTGGAGCAGATACGCAGTATTTT	CAISGADTQYF
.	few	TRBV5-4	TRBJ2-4	TGTGCCAGCAGCTTGGTTGGTCTTGACAGGGCCAAAAACATTCAGTACTTC	CASSLVGLDRAKNIQYF
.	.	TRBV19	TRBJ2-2	TGTGCCAGTGCTCGAGTAAGGAACACCGGGGAGCTGTTTTTT	CASARVRNTGELFF
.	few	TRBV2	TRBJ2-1	TGTGCCAGCAGTGAATGGGACACCTCCTACAATGAGCAGTTCTTC	CASSEWDTSYNEQFF
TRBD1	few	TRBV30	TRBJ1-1	TGTGCCTGGAGTGTACTAACAGGGGGCGAAGCTTTCTTT	CAWSVLTGGEAFF
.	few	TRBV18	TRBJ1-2	TGTGCCAGCTCACCAGAGGGAGGCTACACCTTC	CASSPEGGYTF
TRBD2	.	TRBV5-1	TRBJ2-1	TGCGCCAGCAGCTTAGTAGCGGGAAGCTCCTACAATGAGCAGTTCTTC	CASSLVAGSSYNEQFF
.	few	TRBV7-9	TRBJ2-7	TGTGCCAGCAGCTTAGTCGGGGGGCGTCAGTACTTC	CASSLVGGRQYF